These 22 T cell receptor beta chains were all obtained from the same sample, sequenced in a study of T cell responses to AZD1222 COVID-19 vaccine. Using immunoSEQ multiplex PCR, the repertoire was profiled, and TCRdb retains in-frame clones only, with some absent. Among 100,000 to 150,000 clones listed, about 89% were seen once. The source was peripheral blood, collected on day 0 of AZD1222 vaccination. The receptor source for this set is an adult in good health.

The chain joins TRBV4-1 to TRBJ1-5, with D hard to call. This CDR3 has 13 residues. Germline-derived CDR1 and CDR2 are MGHRA and YSYEKL. Trimming took off 2 bases at V and 6 bases at J, with 8 bases between the two ends. The CDR3 protein is CASSQIPSQPQHF. The CDR3 region has the DNA TGCGCCAGCAGCCAAATCCCATCTCAGCCCCAGCATTTT.

This chain links TRBV3-1 (or the pseudogene TRBV3-2) with TRBJ1-3; 10 bases are shared with TRBD1. The junction had 10 bases not matched to a gene; V was cut back by 0 bases and J by 2 bases. The CDR3 is made up of 19 amino acids. The germline V gene encodes CDR1 LGHDT and CDR2 YNNKEL (reference sequence). The CDR3 loop reads CASSQDGVGQGNPGNTIYF. Here the CDR3 DNA reads TGTGCCAGCAGCCAAGATGGGGTGGGACAGGGGAACCCTGGAAACACCATATATTTT.

The genes are TRBV6-5 and TRBJ2-2; D remains unclear. V lost 5 bases to trimming and J lost 8 bases, with 6 bases between them. This CDR3 is built from 11 residues. Per the germline V gene, CDR1 is MNHEY and CDR2 is SVGAGI. This chain's CDR3 is CASSLYGELFF. The CDR3 DNA sequence: TGTGCCAGCAGTCTCTATGGGGAGCTGTTTTTT.

The chain recombines TRBV9 with TRBJ2-7; possible D gene TRBD1, 6 bases. With 3 bases removed from V and 2 bases from J, the gap between germline ends came to 12 bases. The CDR3 contains 14 residues. Germline-derived CDR1 and CDR2 are SGDLS and YYNGEE. CDR3 nucleotide sequence: TGTGCCAGCAGCGCGCGGACAGAAGCCTACGAGCAGTACTTC. Protein: CASSARTEAYEQYF.

The sample holds a few counts of this clone. The chain is built from TRBV5-4 and TRBJ2-7; TRBD2 aligns across 9 bases. The CDR3 is made up of 18 amino acids. V shed 0 bases and J 3 bases; nucleotides not matched to a gene: 13. Germline assignment: CDR1 SGHNT and CDR2 YYREEE (reference sequence). The CDR3 DNA reads TGTGCCAGCAGCTTGGGGTCTAGCGGGAACCCTCTGGGCTACGAGCAGTACTTC. Its protein product is CASSLGSSGNPLGYEQYF.

The rearrangement links TRBV14 to TRBJ1-6; D is perhaps TRBD1 (5 bases). V gave up 5 bases and J gave up 9 bases, with 11 bases separating them. This CDR3 has 13 amino acids. CDR1 SGHDN and CDR2 FVKESK come from the germline V gene. This CDR3 reads CASSIGAGSPLHF. For the CDR3, the DNA is TGTGCCAGCAGCATCGGGGCGGGTTCACCCCTCCACTTT.

A remark on this clone: At one end, the junction sequence differs from germline, possibly due to a read error. V usage is TRBV4-1 and J usage is TRBJ1-1; D is ambiguous. The CDR3 has 15 residues. From germline, CDR1 is MGHRA and CDR2 YSYEKL. The CDR3 loop is CASSQVLGMNPEAFF. CDR3 nucleotide sequence: TGCGCCAGCAGCCAAGTTCTGGGGATGAACCCTGAAGCTTTCTTT.

The V gene is TRBV7-8, the J gene TRBJ1-5, with a tentative D call TRBD1 (6 bases). CDR1 SGHVS and CDR2 FQNEAQ come from the germline V gene. The CDR3 consists of 16 residues. Trimming removed 5 bases at V and 0 bases at J, with 14 bases between. DNA for the CDR3: TGTGCCAGCAGCCAGGCACAGGGTAATAGCAATCAGCCCCAGCATTTT. This encodes CASSQAQGNSNQPQHF. Looking up the rest from reference TRBV7-8 and TRBJ1-5 gives the full variable domain: GAGVSQSPRYKVAKRGQDVALRCDPISGHVSLFWYQQALGQGPEFLTYFQNEAQLDKSGLPSDRFFAERPEGSVSTLKIQRTQQEDSAVYLCASSQAQGNSNQPQHFGDGTRLSIL.

The V call is TRBV12-2, the J call TRBJ2-5. TRBV12-2 is a pseudogene locus. This CDR3 contains 17 residues. The CDR3 protein is CASRSRPGGLRNQTQYF. The CDR3 DNA reads as TGTGCAAGTCGCTCACGACCAGGGGGACTACGCAATCAGACCCAGTACTTC.

The V call is TRBV6-1, the J call TRBJ1-3, with D unclear. The germline V gene encodes CDR1 MNHNS and CDR2 SASEGT. There are 14 residues in the CDR3. Trimming stripped 3 bases from V and 10 bases from J, with 16 bases between. This CDR3 reads CASSDVPPFSTIYF. In DNA, the CDR3 is TGTGCCAGCAGTGATGTCCCCCCTTTTTCTACCATATATTTT.

The chain has TRBV28 and TRBJ2-1, with TRBD2 matching 7 bases. The CDR3 runs 14 residues. The germline V gene encodes CDR1 MDHEN and CDR2 SYDVKM. The trim removed 4 bases at V and 0 bases at J, leaving 0 bases unmatched. The CDR3: CASSSGGSYNEQFF. CDR3 bases: TGTGCCAGCAGTTCGGGGGGCTCCTACAATGAGCAGTTCTTC.

This chain connects TRBV6-4 to TRBJ2-1; tentatively, D is TRBD2 (5 bases). Germline V gene data show CDR1 as MRHNA and CDR2 as SNTAGT. This CDR3 has 16 amino acids. Trimming cost V 2 bases and J 0 bases, with 11 bases left between them. The chain's CDR3 is CASSDGGLRSYNEQFF. Written as DNA, the CDR3 is TGTGCCAGCAGTGACGGCGGGCTCCGCTCCTACAATGAGCAGTTCTTC.

This clone came up once. The chain employs TRBV20-1 and TRBJ1-3, with 7 bases lining up with TRBD1. Germline V gene lookup returns CDR1 DFQATT and CDR2 SNEGSKA (reference sequence). V gave up 3 bases and J gave up 0 bases; unmatched junction bases: 23. The CDR3 length is 21 residues. The CDR3 DNA sequence: TGCAGTGCTAGTAGATATAGCCGGGACAGACCCTACAGGTACTCTGGAAACACCATATATTTT. Translating gives CSASRYSRDRPYRYSGNTIYF.

The chain has TRBV27 and TRBJ2-7, with 10 bases lining up with TRBD2. J gave up 2 bases and V 5 bases, and 6 bases lay outside the gene matches. CDR1 MNHEY and CDR2 SMNVEV come from the germline V gene (reference sequence). CDR3 size: 15 residues. The CDR3 DNA follows: TGTGCCAGCAGTAGAGCGGGAGGGCCGACCTACGAGCAGTACTTC. Translating it yields CASSRAGGPTYEQYF.

The chain links TRBV19 to TRBJ1-1; D unresolved. Trimming left V 5 bases short and J 0 bases short, with 7 bases between. The CDR3 runs to 13 residues. Per germline, CDR1 LNHDA and CDR2 SQIVND (reference sequence). The CDR3 sequence is CASSPVLNTEAFF. CDR3 nucleotides: TGTGCCAGTAGTCCAGTCTTGAACACTGAAGCTTTCTTT.

The J gene is TRBJ1-1, the V gene TRBV18; 9 bases line up with TRBD1. The V segment lost 3 bases and the J segment 3 bases; nucleotides outside the gene matches: 2. The CDR3 has 14 amino acids. The germline CDR1 and CDR2 sequences are KGHSH and LQKENI. In DNA, the CDR3 is TGTGCCAGCTCACCTGACAGGGGGGACACTGAAGCTTTCTTT. Protein product: CASSPDRGDTEAFF.

This sequence joins TRBV10-1 and TRBJ1-6; no definite D call. Germline lookup yields CDR1 WNHNN and CDR2 SYGVQD (reference sequence). Trimming pared 8 bases from V and 5 bases from J, leaving 13 bases between. The CDR3 extends over 14 amino acids. CDR3 residues: CASSSRTNNSPLHF. The CDR3 DNA reads as TGCGCCAGCTCCTCTCGAACCAATAATTCACCCCTCCACTTT.

J is TRBJ2-7 and V is TRBV3-1 (or the pseudogene TRBV3-2); no reliable D call. Per germline, CDR1 LGHDT and CDR2 YNNKEL (reference sequence). The CDR3 totals 12 residues. V gave up 4 bases and J gave up 4 bases, with 8 bases separating them. CDR3 DNA sequence: TGTGCCAGCAGCCTAACAACTTACGAGCAGTACTTC. Amino acid sequence: CASSLTTYEQYF.

The rearrangement joins TRBV5-1 to TRBJ2-7; D is ambiguous. Trimming shortened V by 0 bases and J by 4 bases, and 5 bases separated the two germline ends. The CDR3 runs 12 residues. Germline CDR1 is SGHRS and CDR2 is YFSETQ. CDR3 sequence reads: CASSLDRYEQYF. CDR3 nucleotide sequence: TGCGCCAGCAGCTTGGATCGATACGAGCAGTACTTC.

The CDR3 DNA follows: TGTGCTAGTGGTAACACCCGTTGGACAGTGAACAATCAGCCCCAGCATTTT. Translated: CASGNTRWTVNNQPQHF. The rearrangement links TRBV12-5 to TRBJ1-5, with D possibly being TRBD1 (6 bases). The germline V gene encodes CDR1 LGHNT and CDR2 FRNRAP. The V end lost 5 bases, the J end lost 3 bases, and 20 bases lay between the germline ends. This CDR3 is built from 17 residues.

The chain has TRBV27 and TRBJ2-1; the match to TRBD2 covers 14 bases. CDR3 size: 15 residues. The germline gives CDR1 MNHEY, CDR2 SMNVEV (reference sequence). V shed 7 bases, J shed 7 bases, and the junction held 6 bases outside the gene matches. The CDR3 here is CASTVGTSGSNEQFF. CDR3 coding DNA: TGTGCCAGCACCGTCGGGACTAGCGGGAGTAATGAGCAGTTCTTC.

This clone was found once. In DNA, the CDR3 is TGTGCCAGCAGCGTAGGGGTCTCTGGAAACACCATATATTTT. Residues: CASSVGVSGNTIYF. The chain couples TRBV9 to TRBJ1-3; unclear D gene. V lost 0 bases and J lost 0, with 4 bases in between. This CDR3 region has 14 residues. Germline V CDR1 and CDR2: SGDLS, YYNGEE.